The next 17 T cell receptor beta chains were all read from a single sample in a study of T cells in women clearing cervical HPV infection. Clones were read by immunoSEQ multiplex PCR, and TCRdb kept only the in-frame ones, dropping some. The listing records about 20,000 clones. The sample comprised blood buffy coat. The receptor source for this set is a woman aged 18-70 years with a cervical HPV16 infection that either progressed to CIN3+ or cleared (not recorded which).

Worth noting for this clone: The missing CDR3 end, 3 residues past where the read stops, is filled in from the germline J gene. The chain uses TRBV19 and TRBJ2-1; 12 bases map to TRBD2. The CDR3 contains 17 residues. With V trimmed by 3 bases and J by 4 bases, 7 bases remained unmatched. Per germline, CDR1 LNHDA and CDR2 SQIVND (reference sequence). CDR3 DNA (partial): TGTGCCAGTAGTATTTCCGGGACTAGCGGGTTTTACAATGAG. This encodes CASSISGTSGFYNE. The CDR3 in full is CASSISGTSGFYNEQFF.

On this clone itself: The read stops 3 residues short of the end of the CDR3; the missing end is completed from the germline J gene. V is TRBV7-9 and J is TRBJ1-2, with D unresolved. The germline CDR1 and CDR2 sequences are SEHNR and FQNEAQ (reference sequence). This CDR3 has 13 amino acids. The CDR3 bases that were read are TGTGCCAGCAGCTTAGGCGTCGCGTACGAC. Translating gives CASSLGVAYD. The entire CDR3 reads CASSLGVAYDYTF. The variable domain in full, completed from reference TRBV7-9 and TRBJ1-2, reads DTGVSQNPRHKITKRGQNVTFRCDPISEHNRLYWYRQTLGQGPEFLTYFQNEAQLEKSRLLSDRFSAERPKGSFSTLEIQRTEQGDSAMYLCASSLGVAYDYTFGSGTRLTVV.

Regarding this clone: Read coverage stops 3 residues before the CDR3 terminus; the germline J gene supplies the remainder. This sequence joins TRBV7-2 and TRBJ2-4; D remains unclear. From germline, CDR1 is SGHTA and CDR2 FQGNSA. CDR3 length: 13 amino acids. The DNA read from the CDR3 is TGTGCCAGCAGCTTTCGGCAAAACTATGGT. It is translated as CASSFRQNYG. The whole CDR3 reads CASSFRQNYGQYF.

Details on this clone: The missing CDR3 end, 3 residues past where the read stops, is filled in from the germline J gene. This chain connects TRBV15 to TRBJ2-1, with TRBD2 matching 7 bases. V shed 5 bases and J 8 bases; nucleotides not matched to a gene: 6. This CDR3 contains 13 residues. The V gene's germline CDR1 is LNHNV and CDR2 YYDKDF (reference sequence). The CDR3: CATSSKGRDEQFF. The covered CDR3 bases are TGTGCCACCAGCTCTAAGGGGAGGGATGAG.

The CDR3 spells CSARDGGRDEQYF. CDR3 DNA, as far as it was read: TGCAGTGCTAGAGATGGGGGCCGGGACGAG. V is TRBV20-1 and J is TRBJ2-7; D is perhaps TRBD1 (6 bases). The CDR3 end is not reached by the read, which stops 3 residues before it; the germline J gene fills it in. V lost 0 bases, J lost 5 bases, and 11 bases lay in between. The CDR3 is 13 amino acids. CDR1 and CDR2 (germline): DFQATT, SNEGSKA (reference sequence).

Points on this clone: The CDR3 is cut off 3 residues early in the read; its end comes from the germline J gene. The same CDR3 is also encoded by other DNA sequences in this sample. The chain joins TRBV7-8 to TRBJ1-2, with 8 positions matching TRBD1. Germline-derived CDR1 and CDR2 are SGHVS and FQNEAQ. This CDR3 comprises 15 residues. With 2 bases clipped from V and 2 bases from J, the junction kept 4 bases outside the gene matches. The CDR3: CASSLRWTGNYGYTF. CDR3 bases read: TGTGCCAGCAGCTTAAGGTGGACAGGGAACTATGGC.

As to this clone: Coverage ceases 3 residues before the CDR3 finishes, and the germline J gene fills in the end. This chain uses TRBV4-1 with TRBJ1-6; the match to TRBD1 covers 9 bases. Germline loops: CDR1 MGHRA, CDR2 YSYEKL. V lost 0 bases to trimming and J lost 5 bases; unmatched junction nucleotides: 8. The CDR3 has 18 residues. The chain's CDR3 is CASSQDTGGTGNNSPLHF. Partial CDR3 DNA: TGCGCCAGCAGCCAAGACACTGGCGGGACAGGGAATAATTCACCC.

To note about this clone: The sequenced fragment ends 3 residues before the CDR3 boundary, so the rest is inferred from the germline J gene. The V gene is TRBV5-8, the J gene TRBJ2-3; no clear D. With 1 base removed from V and 5 bases from J, the gap between germline ends came to 2 bases. This CDR3 is built from 11 residues. From germline, CDR1 is SGHTS and CDR2 YDEGEE. The CDR3 sequence is CASSLLDTQYF. The CDR3 DNA, read in part, is TGTGCCAGCAGCTTGCTAGATACG.

On this clone itself: The read comes to an end 3 residues before the CDR3 does, leaving the germline J gene to fill in the end. V is TRBV2 and J is TRBJ2-2; D ambiguous. Trimming took 4 bases from V and 1 from J, leaving 4 bases between them. This CDR3 region has 13 residues. Per the germline V gene, CDR1 is SNHLY and CDR2 is FYNNEI. The sequenced part of the CDR3 DNA is TGTGCCAGCAGTGCAGGGAACACCGGGGAG. Translated, it gives CASSAGNTGE. The CDR3 reads in full as CASSAGNTGELFF.

Regarding this clone: The read is 3 residues too short to cover the CDR3 end, so that end is filled in from the germline J gene. The chain carries TRBV3-1 (or the pseudogene TRBV3-2) and TRBJ2-3, with 7 bases fitting TRBD1. The CDR3 contains 15 residues. V lost 4 bases to trimming and J lost 1 base; unmatched junction nucleotides: 5. CDR1 is LGHDT and CDR2 is YNNKEL in the germline V gene (reference sequence). Partial CDR3 DNA: TGTGCCAGCAGCCGACAGGGTAGGGGCACAGATACG. This sequence encodes CASSRQGRGTDT. The full CDR3 is CASSRQGRGTDTQYF.

As for this clone: The CDR3 end is not reached by the read, which stops 3 residues before it; the germline J gene fills it in. The chain recombines TRBV18 with TRBJ1-2, with D perhaps matching TRBD1 (6 bases). The germline V gene has CDR1 KGHSH and CDR2 LQKENI. This CDR3 spans 15 amino acids. The CDR3 loop is CASSSRDIAYNDYTF. The DNA read from the CDR3 is TGTGCCAGCTCATCGCGGGACATAGCCTACAATGAC. The entire variable domain, with the rest obtained from reference TRBV18 and TRBJ1-2, is as follows: NAGVMQNPRHLVRRRGQEARLRCSPMKGHSHVYWYRQLPEEGLKFMVYLQKENIIDESGMPKERFSAEFPKEGPSILRIQQVVRGDSAAYFCASSSRDIAYNDYTFGSGTRLTVV.

Note on this clone: Coverage ceases 3 residues before the CDR3 finishes, and the germline J gene fills in the end. This rearrangement joins TRBV20-1 to TRBJ2-1, with TRBD2 identical over 10 bases. The CDR3 spans 14 residues. The V gene end was trimmed by 5 bases and the J gene end by 7 bases; junction bases not matched to a gene: 8. In germline, CDR1 is DFQATT, CDR2 SNEGSKA (reference sequence). The CDR3 bases that were read are TGCAGTGCTCCCGGACTAGCGGTTTATAATGAG. Residues: CSAPGLAVYNE. The whole CDR3 sequence is CSAPGLAVYNEQFF.

On this clone itself: The CDR3 is cut off 3 residues early in the read; its end comes from the germline J gene. The chain uses TRBV5-4 and TRBJ1-1; D may be TRBD1 (5 bases). The germline V gene has CDR1 SGHNT and CDR2 YYREEE (reference sequence). Trimming cost V 6 bases and J 1 base, with 7 bases left between them. This CDR3 is 12 amino acids long. The CDR3 region is CASTTENTEAFF. CDR3 DNA (partial): TGTGCCAGCACGACAGAGAACACTGAA.

Concerning this clone: The read gets to within 3 residues of the CDR3 end, and the germline J gene fills in the rest. The V gene is TRBV5-1, the J gene TRBJ1-4; D is unclear. The CDR3 spans 13 residues. The V and J ends lost 4 bases and 8 bases respectively, with 12 bases between them. Germline V gene data show CDR1 as SGHRS and CDR2 as YFSETQ. The CDR3 reads CASSPGDGEKLFF. The covered CDR3 bases are TGCGCCAGCAGCCCCGGGGATGGGGAAAAA. Using reference TRBV5-1 and TRBJ1-4 for the parts outside the CDR3, the full variable domain is KAGVTQTPRYLIKTRGQQVTLSCSPISGHRSVSWYQQTPGQGLQFLFEYFSETQRNKGNFPGRFSGRQFSNSRSEMNVSTLELGDSALYLCASSPGDGEKLFFGSGTQLSVL.

A remark on this clone: Sequencing ends 3 residues short of the CDR3 end; the germline J gene provides the rest. The chain is built from TRBV20-1 and TRBJ1-2; D unclear. The CDR3 sequence is 14 residues long. In germline, CDR1 is DFQATT, CDR2 SNEGSKA (reference sequence). The part of the CDR3 DNA that was read is TGCAGTGCAGCGCGGGAGTACGGCACAGATACC. This sequence encodes CSAAREYGTDT. The full-length CDR3 reads as CSAAREYGTDTYTF.

The CDR3 reads CASSTDRVDNQPQHF. The DNA read from the CDR3 is TGTGCCAGCAGTACTGACAGGGTCGACAATCAGCCC. The chain is built from TRBV6-2 or TRBV6-3 and TRBJ1-5; 7 bases match TRBD1. Sequencing ends 3 residues short of the CDR3 end; the germline J gene provides the rest. The CDR3 is 15 residues long. CDR1 MNHEY and CDR2 SVGEGT come from the germline V gene. After removal of 5 bases from V and 3 bases from J, the junction contained 7 bases not matched to a gene.

Notes on this clone: Read sequence stops 3 residues before the CDR3 end, and the germline J gene provides the missing end. This chain joins TRBV7-2 and TRBJ1-5, with D uncertain. CDR1 is SGHTA and CDR2 is FQGNSA in the germline V gene. Trimming cost V 2 bases and J 7 bases, with 15 bases left between them. The CDR3 contains 15 residues. CDR3 DNA (partial): TGTGCCAGCAGCTTAACCTCCGGAGCGGGGCAGCCC. Protein: CASSLTSGAGQP. The whole CDR3 reads CASSLTSGAGQPQHF.